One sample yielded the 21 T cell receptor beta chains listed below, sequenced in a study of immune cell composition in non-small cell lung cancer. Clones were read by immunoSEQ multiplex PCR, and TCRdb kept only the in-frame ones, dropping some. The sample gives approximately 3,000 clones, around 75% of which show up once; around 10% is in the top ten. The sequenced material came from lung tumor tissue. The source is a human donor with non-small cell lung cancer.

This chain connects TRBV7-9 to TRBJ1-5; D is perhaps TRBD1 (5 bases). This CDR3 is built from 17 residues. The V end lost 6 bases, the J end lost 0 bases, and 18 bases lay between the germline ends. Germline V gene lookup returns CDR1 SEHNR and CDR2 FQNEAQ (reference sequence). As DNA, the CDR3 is TGTGCCAGCAGTGAAGGCCAGCTAGGGGCTAGCAATCAGCCCCAGCATTTT. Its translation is CASSEGQLGASNQPQHF.

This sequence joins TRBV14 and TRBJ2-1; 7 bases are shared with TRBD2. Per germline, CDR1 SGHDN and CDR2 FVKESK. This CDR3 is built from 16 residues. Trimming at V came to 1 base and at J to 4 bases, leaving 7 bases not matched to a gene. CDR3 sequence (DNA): TGTGCCAGCAGCCAAGGAGGGACTATATCTTACAATGAGCAGTTCTTC. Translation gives CASSQGGTISYNEQFF.

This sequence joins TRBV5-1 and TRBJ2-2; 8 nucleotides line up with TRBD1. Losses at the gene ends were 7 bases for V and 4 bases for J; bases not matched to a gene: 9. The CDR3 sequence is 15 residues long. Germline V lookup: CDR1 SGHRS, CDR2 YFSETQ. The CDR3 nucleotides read TGCGCCAGCGGTCACCAGGGGGCGTCCACCGGGGAGCTGTTTTTT. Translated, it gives CASGHQGASTGELFF.

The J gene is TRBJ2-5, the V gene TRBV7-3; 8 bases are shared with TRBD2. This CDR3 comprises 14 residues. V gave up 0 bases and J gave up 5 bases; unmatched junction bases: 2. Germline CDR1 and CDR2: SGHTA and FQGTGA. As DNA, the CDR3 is TGTGCCAGCAGCTTAACGGGCGGGGGGGAGACCCAGTACTTC. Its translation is CASSLTGGGETQYF.

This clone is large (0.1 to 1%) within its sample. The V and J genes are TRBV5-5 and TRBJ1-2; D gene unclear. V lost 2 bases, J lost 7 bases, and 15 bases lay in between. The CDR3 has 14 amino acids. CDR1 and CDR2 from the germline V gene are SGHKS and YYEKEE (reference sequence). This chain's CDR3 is CASSFAASDSGYTF. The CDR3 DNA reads TGTGCCAGCAGCTTCGCGGCCAGCGATAGTGGCTACACCTTC.

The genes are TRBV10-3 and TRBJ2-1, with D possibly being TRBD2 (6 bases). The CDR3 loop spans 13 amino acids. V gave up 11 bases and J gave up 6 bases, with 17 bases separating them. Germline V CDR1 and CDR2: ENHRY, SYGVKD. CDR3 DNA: TGTGCCTTAGGCGAGCGGGCCGGCAATGAGCAGTTCTTC. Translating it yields CALGERAGNEQFF.

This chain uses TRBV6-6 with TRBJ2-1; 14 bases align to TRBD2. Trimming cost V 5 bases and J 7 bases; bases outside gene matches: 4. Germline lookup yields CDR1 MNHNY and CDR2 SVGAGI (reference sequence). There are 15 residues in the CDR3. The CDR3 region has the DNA TGTGCCAGCAGTCCCGGGACTAGCGGGAGTAATGAGCAGTTCTTC. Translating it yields CASSPGTSGSNEQFF.

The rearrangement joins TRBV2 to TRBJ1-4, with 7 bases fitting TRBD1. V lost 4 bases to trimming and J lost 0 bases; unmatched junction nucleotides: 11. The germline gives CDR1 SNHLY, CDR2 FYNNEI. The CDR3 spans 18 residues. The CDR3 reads CASSGTGTRFATNEKLFF. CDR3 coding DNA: TGTGCCAGCAGTGGGACAGGTACAAGGTTTGCAACTAATGAAAAACTGTTTTTT.

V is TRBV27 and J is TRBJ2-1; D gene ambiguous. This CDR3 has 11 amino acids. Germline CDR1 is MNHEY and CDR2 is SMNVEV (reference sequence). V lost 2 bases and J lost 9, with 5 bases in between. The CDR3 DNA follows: TGTGCCAGCAGTTTAAACGGTGAGCAGTTCTTC. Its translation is CASSLNGEQFF.

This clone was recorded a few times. CDR3 amino acids: CASSLGADNQPQHF. CDR3 in DNA: TGTGCCAGCAGCTTAGGGGCAGATAATCAGCCCCAGCATTTT. The rearrangement links TRBV11-3 to TRBJ1-5; D uncertain. CDR1 and CDR2 (germline): SGHNT, YENEEA. The V and J ends lost 1 base and 4 bases respectively, with 8 bases between them. CDR3 length: 14 amino acids.

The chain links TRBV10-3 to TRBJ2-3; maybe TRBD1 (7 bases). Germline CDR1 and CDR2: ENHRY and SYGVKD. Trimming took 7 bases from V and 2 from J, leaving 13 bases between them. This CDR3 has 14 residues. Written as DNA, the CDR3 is TGTGCCATCACGGGGGACAGCGTCACAGATACGCAGTATTTT. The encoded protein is CAITGDSVTDTQYF.

The CDR3 region has the DNA TGTGCTAGTGGTAAATCCCCTACCGGGACAGGGGAATCCTACGAGCAGTACTTC. Its protein is CASGKSPTGTGESYEQYF. The gene calls are TRBV12-5 and TRBJ2-7; 10 nucleotides match TRBD1. The CDR3 consists of 18 residues. J was trimmed by 1 base and V by 5 bases; bases with no gene match: 14. Germline CDR1 reads LGHNT; CDR2 reads FRNRAP. The full variable domain, rest sourced from reference TRBV12-5 and TRBJ2-7, is DARVTQTPRHKVTEMGQEVTMRCQPILGHNTVFWYRQTMMQGLELLAYFRNRAPLDDSGMPKDRFSAEMPDATLATLKIQPSEPRDSAVYFCASGKSPTGTGESYEQYFGPGTRLTVT.

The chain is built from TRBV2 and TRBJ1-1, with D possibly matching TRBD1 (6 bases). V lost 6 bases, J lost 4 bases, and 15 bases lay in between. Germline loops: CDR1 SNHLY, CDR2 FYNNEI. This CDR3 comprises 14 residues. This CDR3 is CASRGLSGATEAFF. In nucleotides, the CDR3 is TGTGCCAGCAGGGGGCTATCAGGGGCCACTGAAGCTTTCTTT.

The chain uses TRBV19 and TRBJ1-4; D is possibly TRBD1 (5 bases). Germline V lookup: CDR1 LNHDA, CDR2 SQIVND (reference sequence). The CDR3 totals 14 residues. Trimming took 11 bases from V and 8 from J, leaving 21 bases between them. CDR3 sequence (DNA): TGTGCCTCCCGAGGCCCCTGGCAGGGCGAAAAACTGTTTTTT. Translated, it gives CASRGPWQGEKLFF.

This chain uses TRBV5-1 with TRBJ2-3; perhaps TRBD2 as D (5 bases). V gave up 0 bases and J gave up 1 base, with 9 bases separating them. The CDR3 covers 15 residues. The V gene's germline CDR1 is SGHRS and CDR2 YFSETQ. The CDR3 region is CASSLGHGGTDTQYF. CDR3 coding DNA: TGCGCCAGCAGCTTGGGTCACGGGGGCACAGATACGCAGTATTTT.

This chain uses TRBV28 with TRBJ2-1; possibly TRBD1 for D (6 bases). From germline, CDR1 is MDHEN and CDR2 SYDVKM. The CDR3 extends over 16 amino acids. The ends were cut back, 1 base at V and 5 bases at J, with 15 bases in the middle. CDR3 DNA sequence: TGTGCCAGCAGTTTATTCTTAGTTGAGGGGGACAATGAGCAGTTCTTC. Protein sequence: CASSLFLVEGDNEQFF.

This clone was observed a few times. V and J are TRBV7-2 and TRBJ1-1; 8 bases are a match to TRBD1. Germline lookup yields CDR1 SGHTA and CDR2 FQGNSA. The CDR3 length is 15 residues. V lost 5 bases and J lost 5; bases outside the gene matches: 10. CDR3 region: CASSARTGYATEAFF. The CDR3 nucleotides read TGTGCCAGCAGCGCCCGGACAGGGTATGCTACTGAAGCTTTCTTT.

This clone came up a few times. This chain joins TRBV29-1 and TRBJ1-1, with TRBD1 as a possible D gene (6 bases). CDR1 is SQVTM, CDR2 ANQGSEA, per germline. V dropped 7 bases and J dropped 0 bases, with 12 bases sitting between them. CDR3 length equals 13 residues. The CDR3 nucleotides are TGCAGCGCGTACAGGGCTCTGAACACTGAAGCTTTCTTT. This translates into CSAYRALNTEAFF.

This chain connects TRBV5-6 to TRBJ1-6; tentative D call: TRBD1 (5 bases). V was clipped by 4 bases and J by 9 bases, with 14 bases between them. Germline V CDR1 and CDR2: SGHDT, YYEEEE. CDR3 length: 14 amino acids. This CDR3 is CASSVEVGGSPLHF. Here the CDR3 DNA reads TGTGCCAGCAGCGTCGAGGTCGGGGGTTCACCCCTCCACTTT. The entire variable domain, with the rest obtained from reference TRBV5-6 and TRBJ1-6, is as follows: DAGVTQSPTHLIKTRGQQVTLRCSPKSGHDTVSWYQQALGQGPQFIFQYYEEEERQRGNFPDRFSGHQFPNYSSELNVNALLLGDSALYLCASSVEVGGSPLHFGNGTRLTVT.

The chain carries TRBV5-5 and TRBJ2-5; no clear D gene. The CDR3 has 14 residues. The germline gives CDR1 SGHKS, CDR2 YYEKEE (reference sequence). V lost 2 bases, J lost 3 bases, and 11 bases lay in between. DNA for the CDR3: TGTGCCAGCAGCTTAGGAGCGCTCAAAGAGACCCAGTACTTC. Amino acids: CASSLGALKETQYF.

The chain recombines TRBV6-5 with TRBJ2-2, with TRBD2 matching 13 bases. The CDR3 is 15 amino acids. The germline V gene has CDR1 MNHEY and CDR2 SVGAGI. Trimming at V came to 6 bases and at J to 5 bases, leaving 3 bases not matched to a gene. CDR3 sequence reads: CASSRTSGGTGELFF. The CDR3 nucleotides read TGTGCCAGCAGCCGGACTAGCGGGGGTACCGGGGAGCTGTTTTTT.